The 9 T cell receptor beta chains below come from one sample, sequenced in a study of blood T cell repertoires in COVID-19. The assay was immunoSEQ multiplex PCR, and TCRdb's table has in-frame clones only and misses some. The data show approximately 200,000 clones, 80% to 85% seen once. Material for sequencing was peripheral blood. The source is a woman aged 60 to 75 who had recovered from COVID-19.

The chain combines TRBV11-2 with TRBJ2-7; the match to TRBD1 covers 7 bases. Trimming at V came to 6 bases and at J to 0 bases, leaving 8 bases not matched to a gene. This CDR3 spans 15 amino acids. Per the germline V gene, CDR1 is SGHAT and CDR2 is FQNNGV. DNA for the CDR3: TGTGCCAGCAGACATATCCGGGACAGCTCCTACGAGCAGTACTTC. It encodes CASRHIRDSSYEQYF.

This clone was observed once. The V call is TRBV2, the J call TRBJ2-5; no clear D gene. The germline CDR1 and CDR2 sequences are SNHLY and FYNNEI. The CDR3 extends over 14 amino acids. The V end was cut by 5 bases, the J end by 5 bases, with 15 bases between. CDR3 residues: CASSPDGPQETQYF. The CDR3 region has the DNA TGTGCCAGCAGTCCCGATGGGCCCCAGGAGACCCAGTACTTC.

V gene TRBV5-1 combines with J gene TRBJ1-5; a possible D gene is TRBD1 (6 bases). The V gene lost 1 base and the J gene lost 0 bases, with 8 bases spanning the gap. This CDR3 is 15 amino acids long. CDR1 is SGHRS and CDR2 is YFSETQ in the germline V gene. The CDR3 spells CASSLTGNSNQPQHF. The CDR3 bases are TGCGCCAGCAGCTTGACAGGGAATAGCAATCAGCCCCAGCATTTT.

This clone was seen a few times. The chain combines TRBV6-6 with TRBJ1-5, with D hard to call. CDR3 length: 13 residues. V was clipped by 10 bases and J by 7 bases, with 17 bases between them. Germline CDR1 reads MNHNY; CDR2 reads SVGAGI (reference sequence). CDR3 in amino acids: CATIVGSNQPQHF. In nucleotides, the CDR3 is TGTGCCACCATCGTCGGGTCAAACCAGCCCCAGCATTTT.

This chain connects TRBV27 to TRBJ2-7; D gene ambiguous. Per germline, CDR1 MNHEY and CDR2 SMNVEV (reference sequence). This CDR3 spans 13 amino acids. Trimming cost V 2 bases and J 0 bases, with 5 bases left between them. The CDR3 DNA sequence: TGTGCCAGCAGTTTAGTTCACTCCTACGAGCAGTACTTC. As protein: CASSLVHSYEQYF.

The rearrangement uses TRBV4-1 and TRBJ1-2; weak D call: TRBD1 (5 bases). CDR3 length: 14 amino acids. CDR1 MGHRA and CDR2 YSYEKL come from the germline V gene. V gave up 4 bases and J gave up 3 bases, with 12 bases separating them. The CDR3 DNA reads TGCGCCAGCAGCCCCCGCCCGGGGGACTATGGCTACACCTTC. It encodes CASSPRPGDYGYTF.

CDR3: CASRSGGESGTYGYTF. The CDR3 DNA sequence: TGTGCCAGCAGGTCGGGGGGCGAGTCCGGTACTTATGGCTACACCTTC. The V gene is TRBV5-4, the J gene TRBJ1-2; a possible D gene is TRBD1 (6 bases). The CDR3 is 16 residues long. Germline CDR1 is SGHNT and CDR2 is YYREEE (reference sequence). The V gene lost 5 bases and the J gene lost 5 bases, with 22 bases spanning the gap. The full variable domain, its missing parts supplied by reference TRBV5-4 and TRBJ1-2, is ETGVTQSPTHLIKTRGQQVTLRCSSQSGHNTVSWYQQALGQGPQFIFQYYREEENGRGNFPPRFSGLQFPNYSSELNVNALELDDSALYLCASRSGGESGTYGYTFGSGTRLTVV.

The chain has TRBV3-1 (or the pseudogene TRBV3-2) and TRBJ2-3, with 8 positions matching TRBD2. The junction had 9 bases not matched to a gene; V was cut back by 4 bases and J by 6 bases. The CDR3 length is 15 residues. Per germline, CDR1 LGHDT and CDR2 YNNKEL (reference sequence). CDR3 residues: CASSLAGGRFDTQYF. DNA for the CDR3: TGTGCCAGCAGCCTCGCGGGGGGCCGATTTGATACGCAGTATTTT.

For this clone: The sample carries other DNA sequences with the same CDR3. This chain joins TRBV18 and TRBJ1-2, with D perhaps TRBD1 (6 bases). The V gene lost 3 bases and the J gene lost 0 bases, with 11 bases spanning the gap. Looked up from germline, CDR1 is KGHSH and CDR2 is LQKENI. This CDR3 is built from 15 residues. CDR3 sequence (DNA): TGTGCCAGCTCACCTTCGACAGGAACTAACTATGGCTACACCTTC. Protein sequence: CASSPSTGTNYGYTF.